This is a list of T cell receptor beta chains from one sample in a study of T cells in placental villitis. The assay was immunoSEQ multiplex PCR, and TCRdb's table has in-frame clones only and misses some. Of some 730 clones in the sample, around 80% are singletons; the top ten hold 12%. The sample consisted of placental tissue containing maternal and fetal cells. All receptors come from a human patient with villitis of unknown etiology; the placental T cells may come from both mother and fetus. Each CDR3 is given with its conserved first and last residue. The order of the fields is V gene, J gene, clone size, D gene, CDR3 DNA, CDR3 protein. A D gene is named only where the DNA matches it firmly. Size is stated for part of the rows, as once, few or many counts, or as a class when the clone is expanded.

v_call: TRBV16
j_call: TRBJ2-3
clone_size: NA
d_call: NA
cdr3_nt: TGTGCCAGCAGCCAAGGCACAGATACGCAGTATTTT
cdr3_aa: CASSQGTDTQYF

v_call: TRBV12-5
j_call: TRBJ1-3
clone_size: few
d_call: TRBD1
cdr3_nt: TGTGCTAGTGGCCAACGGGACAGGTTTTCTGGAAACACCATATATTTT
cdr3_aa: CASGQRDRFSGNTIYF

v_call: TRBV5-4
j_call: TRBJ1-1
clone_size: few
d_call: NA
cdr3_nt: TGTGCCAGCAGCTTACCAAGGACTGTGAACACTGAAGCTTTCTTT
cdr3_aa: CASSLPRTVNTEAFF

v_call: TRBV6-2/TRBV6-3
j_call: TRBJ2-5
clone_size: NA
d_call: NA
cdr3_nt: TGTGCCAGCAGTCCCGACTATGTTGGGGAGACCCAGTACTTC
cdr3_aa: CASSPDYVGETQYF

v_call: TRBV7-2
j_call: TRBJ1-1
clone_size: NA
d_call: NA
cdr3_nt: TGTGCCAGCAGCACGGGGATGAACACTGAAGCTTTCTTT
cdr3_aa: CASSTGMNTEAFF

v_call: TRBV5-4
j_call: TRBJ1-5
clone_size: NA
d_call: NA
cdr3_nt: TGTGCCAGCAGCTTGTCGGGGGCTCAGCCCCAGCATTTT
cdr3_aa: CASSLSGAQPQHF

v_call: TRBV5-4
j_call: TRBJ1-2
clone_size: NA
d_call: TRBD1
cdr3_nt: TGTGCCAGCAGCTTGGGCGAAAGGACAGGGCGAGGCTACACCTTC
cdr3_aa: CASSLGERTGRGYTF

v_call: TRBV3-1/TRBV3-2
j_call: TRBJ2-3
clone_size: NA
d_call: NA
cdr3_nt: TGTGCCAGCAGCCAAGGCGTCTCGGTGACAGATACGCAGTATTTT
cdr3_aa: CASSQGVSVTDTQYF

v_call: TRBV7-3
j_call: TRBJ2-5
clone_size: NA
d_call: NA
cdr3_nt: TGTGCCAGCAGCTTAACTAGTTCGGAGGGCCAAGAGACCCAGTACTTC
cdr3_aa: CASSLTSSEGQETQYF

v_call: TRBV19
j_call: TRBJ1-1
clone_size: NA
d_call: NA
cdr3_nt: TGTGCCAATAGTATAGATCTCGGTCGTGAAGCTTTCTTT
cdr3_aa: CANSIDLGREAFF

v_call: TRBV7-2
j_call: TRBJ2-7
clone_size: once
d_call: NA
cdr3_nt: TGTGCCAGCAGCTTAGCGGGGGGCTACGAGCAGTACTTC
cdr3_aa: CASSLAGGYEQYF

v_call: TRBV25-1
j_call: TRBJ2-1
clone_size: NA
d_call: NA
cdr3_nt: TGTGCCAGCAGTGAATATAGCCCTACCTACAATGAGCAGTTCTTC
cdr3_aa: CASSEYSPTYNEQFF

v_call: TRBV6-5
j_call: TRBJ2-3
clone_size: NA
d_call: NA
cdr3_nt: TGTGCCAGCAGTTACTCGGGGGATACGCAGTATTTT
cdr3_aa: CASSYSGDTQYF

v_call: TRBV9
j_call: TRBJ2-3
clone_size: few
d_call: NA
cdr3_nt: TGTGCCAGCAGCGTAGCAGATACGCAGTATTTT
cdr3_aa: CASSVADTQYF

v_call: TRBV29-1
j_call: TRBJ2-2
clone_size: NA
d_call: TRBD1
cdr3_nt: TGCAGCGGAAGGACAGGGAAGGAAGCCGGGGAGCTGTTTTTT
cdr3_aa: CSGRTGKEAGELFF

v_call: TRBV5-4
j_call: TRBJ2-1
clone_size: NA
d_call: NA
cdr3_nt: TGTGCCAGCAGCTTGGTTCAAGGCAGGAGGCGTTACAATGAGCAGTTCTTC
cdr3_aa: CASSLVQGRRRYNEQFF

v_call: TRBV19
j_call: TRBJ2-1
clone_size: NA
d_call: TRBD2
cdr3_nt: TGTGCCAGTCGGACCTCGACGGGGGGGTACAATGAGCAGTTCTTC
cdr3_aa: CASRTSTGGYNEQFF